A single T cell receptor (beta chain) is shown here with its context. The antigen remains unidentified. This record belongs to a study of chemoradiotherapy in HPV16-positive cancers. Study-level information: Two HPV16-positive patients' cells yielded candidate HPV-specific clones and common motifs. Study-wide points: During treatment, candidate HPV-specific clones and E7-related motifs expanded in tumor. Only a couple of HPV16-positive patients supplied the functional HPV-specificity definition.

Libraries were prepared by immunoSEQ multiplex PCR; TCRdb keeps only in-frame clonotypes and omits some of them. The data show 30,000 to 40,000 clones, about four fifths seen once. Samples were taken several times over chemoradiotherapy. There are 16 residues in the CDR3. The junction had 7 bases not matched to a gene; V was cut back by 5 bases and J by 2 bases. Looked up from germline, CDR1 is SNHLY and CDR2 is FYNNEI. This sample comprised blood, obtained from a patient who underwent chemoradiotherapy. The chain joins TRBV2 to TRBJ2-2; 8 nucleotides line up with TRBD2. The sequence was collected from a human donor with HPV-associated anogenital cancer. CDR3 DNA sequence: TGTGCCAGCAGTTTGGGGGCGGGGGGCAACACCGGGGAGCTGTTTTTT. Residues: CASSLGAGGNTGELFF. Full variable domain (remainder filled in from reference TRBV2 and TRBJ2-2): EPEVTQTPSHQVTQMGQEVILRCVPISNHLYFYWYRQILGQKVEFLVSFYNNEISEKSEIFDDQFSVERPDGSNFTLKIRSTKLEDSAMYFCASSLGAGGNTGELFFGEGSRLTVL.